A selection of T cell receptor beta chains follows, all from one sample in a study of blood T cells in healthy people across ages. TCRdb fed the 5' RACE reads into MiXCR, producing one record per CDR3 protein. The profile covers about 1.8 million distinct CDR3 sequences, with around half appearing a single time and about 2.1% taken by the ten largest. Sequencing used blood. The source of these receptors is a woman in her thirties or forties in good health. Both conserved end residues are part of each CDR3.

cdr3_aa v_call
CSAAPSGGYNEQFF TRBV20-1
CASGLGARGGGETQYF TRBV12-5
CASSHQPGTEQFF TRBV6-5
CASSTGPYYEQYF TRBV6-2/TRBV6-3
CASSPEGSGGPYNEQFF TRBV4-1
CASSNTHRLAGTQETQYF TRBV11-1
CASSLVSSNSPLHF TRBV7-9
CASSQGLAGMPGETQYF TRBV3-1
CATSDAGTVAFF TRBV24-1
CASSGVVTSGGGEQYF TRBV28
CASQQEPTSTDTQYF TRBV6-5
CASTLLSGANVLTF TRBV5-1
CASSEGVHATNEKLFF TRBV25-1
CASRLQGRINYGYTF TRBV7-9
CSASILTGTQPQHF TRBV20-1
CASSNTDRANYGYTF TRBV6-6
CASSRGGIEEQYF TRBV5-1
CSASGTTNNEQFF TRBV20-1
CSATRDGAVKLFF TRBV20-1
CSAMGGAGETQYF TRBV20-1
CSARLFSAAGLDNEQFF TRBV20-1
CASSLNPADEQFF TRBV7-3
CASSFIAGGPSADTQYF TRBV7-2
CASSPHRGHSTGNTIYF TRBV11-1
CASSRSWPNTEAFF TRBV14
CASSFYSETQYF TRBV12-3/TRBV12-4
CSVGQGTGSPLHF TRBV29-1
CASSFIGAGSTDTQYF TRBV12-3/TRBV12-4
CSVDRLDYGYTF TRBV29-1
CSGNPGGTGGRNTEAFF TRBV20-1
CAISEKRGANYGYTF TRBV10-3
CASSSSTGRANEQFF TRBV27
CASSRGQLQEAQYF TRBV18
CASSQAHDTDTQYF TRBV4-2
CSAHPGQATEKLFF TRBV20-1
CSARDPTSFDEQYF TRBV20-1
CASSVVGSGANVLTF TRBV9
CSARNRPGTGMGQPQHF TRBV20-1
CASSLGASGGPPYEQYF TRBV7-8
CTISDRRETQYF TRBV10-3
CSAREPSGGRDTQYF TRBV20-1
CASSLRGGTGASYNEQFF TRBV7-9
CSAIPGQSYNEQFF TRBV29-1
CASTSLKGGNNQPQHF TRBV6-5
CASSQDRISPLHF TRBV3-1
CASSQDLGTPYNEQFF TRBV4-3
CSIGREFF TRBV29-1
CASSLASLVGYNEQFF TRBV12-3/TRBV12-4
CASSTRQAGIFYGYTF TRBV27
CATSRDVQETQYF TRBV15
CSARWGTGAYSNQPQHF TRBV20-1
CASSLFEGYEQYF TRBV7-2
CASSVVGLGGETQYF TRBV9
CSVGGTGTSYEQYF TRBV29-1
CASSPSGSGNQETQYF TRBV18
CASSSYRGGETQYF TRBV7-8
CASSITGSFQETQYF TRBV7-3
CASSVVQGGQPQHF TRBV7-2
CASSIRWGNYGYTF TRBV12-3/TRBV12-4
CASSSYSGVVTGELFF TRBV7-2